A single sample is the source of the 4 T cell receptor beta chains below, sequenced in a study of cytomegalovirus exposure and HLA in healthy donors. Amplification used 60 Vbeta primers and 13 Jbeta primers. Sequenced by immunoSEQ multiplex PCR; TCRdb stores in-frame clones only, minus some. The table has some 180,000 clones, around 78% seen once. The sequenced sample was PBMCs. These receptors all stem from a woman in her twenties or thirties in good health and CMV-seropositive.

V is TRBV7-9 and J is TRBJ2-2; no firm D call. CDR1 and CDR2 from the germline V gene are SEHNR and FQNEAQ (reference sequence). CDR3 length: 13 residues. Deletions cut 5 bases from V and 3 bases from J, with 7 bases between. CDR3 residues: CASSPDYTGELFF. The CDR3 DNA is TGTGCCAGCAGCCCCGACTACACCGGGGAGCTGTTTTTT. The whole variable domain, remainder taken from reference TRBV7-9 and TRBJ2-2, is DTGVSQNPRHKITKRGQNVTFRCDPISEHNRLYWYRQTLGQGPEFLTYFQNEAQLEKSRLLSDRFSAERPKGSFSTLEIQRTEQGDSAMYLCASSPDYTGELFFGEGSRLTVL.

This chain joins TRBV6-1 and TRBJ2-7; tentative D call: TRBD1 (5 bases). This CDR3 is built from 14 residues. Per the germline V gene, CDR1 is MNHNS and CDR2 is SASEGT. V was trimmed by 5 bases and J by 6 bases, leaving 17 bases between them. This CDR3 reads CASSQQSRGSEQYF. CDR3 in DNA: TGTGCCAGCAGTCAGCAGTCTAGGGGAAGCGAGCAGTACTTC.

This clone has only a few counts. The chain is built from TRBV11-2 and TRBJ2-7, with 9 bases aligning to TRBD1. The CDR3 consists of 15 residues. In germline, CDR1 is SGHAT, CDR2 FQNNGV. V was clipped by 4 bases and J by 1 base; unmatched bases: 5. DNA for the CDR3: TGTGCCAGCAGCTCCCTGACAGGGGGGTCCTACGAGCAGTACTTC. Its translation: CASSSLTGGSYEQYF.

The chain recombines TRBV11-2 with TRBJ1-2, with 7 bases identical to TRBD1. Germline trimming cut 5 bases from V and 0 bases from J; bases unmatched to any gene: 9. Germline V gives CDR1 SGHAT, CDR2 FQNNGV. The CDR3 is 16 amino acids. CDR3 residues: CASSTRTGRTNYGYTF. CDR3 nucleotide sequence: TGTGCCAGCAGCACCCGGACAGGACGCACTAACTATGGCTACACCTTC.